These 21 T cell receptor beta chains share one sample of origin, sequenced in a study of CXCR3-negative and CXCR3-positive naive CD8 T cells. Libraries were UMI-labeled 5' RACE TRB cDNA. For each CDR3 protein, TCRdb gives one entry from its re-call of the 5' RACE reads, without DNA. Reported are around 96,000 distinct CDR3 sequences; the ten largest clones contain around 1.5%. The sequenced sample consisted of naive CXCR3- CD8+ T cells from blood. Regarding subset: CD45RO-CCR7+CD27+CD95- naive CD8+ T cells lacking CXCR3 (TNR3-). The receptors stem from a human donor in good health. Some clones in this sample may be carry-over from other donors' samples.

V and J are TRBV21-1 and TRBJ2-5; the TCRdb D gene call, TRBD1, has no DNA to confirm it. TRBV21-1 is labeled a pseudogene. The CDR3 consists of 14 residues. The CDR3 reads CANLPDRSKETQYF.

This CDR3 reads CASSSSGTTQETQYF. V is TRBV7-9 and J is TRBJ2-5; TCRdb lists TRBD1, though no DNA is available to test this call. Germline V gene sequence: CDR1 SEHNR, CDR2 FQNEAQ (reference sequence). This CDR3 spans 15 amino acids.

The chain joins TRBV28 to TRBJ2-1; TCRdb picks TRBD2, but there is no DNA to check that call. The CDR3 is 18 residues long. Germline values: CDR1 MDHEN, CDR2 SYDVKM. The CDR3 region is CASSFRPRVLAGYNEQFF.

The chain carries TRBV7-9 and TRBJ2-7; TCRdb indicates TRBD1, and absent DNA this call remains unverified. The CDR3 totals 13 residues. Germline V lookup: CDR1 SEHNR, CDR2 FQNEAQ (reference sequence). The CDR3 region is CASSPDRYYEQYF.

V gene TRBV7-9 combines with J gene TRBJ2-1; TCRdb's D call of TRBD1 is untestable without DNA. Germline V gene sequence: CDR1 SEHNR, CDR2 FQNEAQ (reference sequence). CDR3 size: 15 residues. The CDR3: CASSNTGAPAHEQFF.

This chain uses TRBV9 with TRBJ1-6. Per germline, CDR1 SGDLS and CDR2 YYNGEE. The CDR3 totals 16 residues. CDR3 region: CASSVASGSYNSPLHF.

J is TRBJ2-7 and V is TRBV28; absent DNA, TCRdb's TRBD1 call cannot be checked. The germline CDR1 and CDR2 sequences are MDHEN and SYDVKM. The CDR3 is 14 residues long. The CDR3 region is CASSLRGTHYEQYF.

The chain employs TRBV20-1 and TRBJ2-7; no DNA is available, so the TRBD1 call from TCRdb remains unchecked. Germline lookup yields CDR1 DFQATT and CDR2 SNEGSKA (reference sequence). This CDR3 has 13 residues. CDR3 protein: CSARAGNTFEQYF.

The rearrangement uses TRBV4-3 and TRBJ2-2; the D call of TRBD1 rests on TCRdb alone, since no DNA is present to check it. Looked up from germline, CDR1 is LGHNA and CDR2 is YSLEER. The CDR3 runs to 13 residues. The CDR3 is CASSQVRDGELFF.

V is TRBV4-1 and J is TRBJ1-4; TCRdb indicates TRBD1, and absent DNA this call remains unverified. This CDR3 spans 15 amino acids. Germline V gene lookup returns CDR1 MGHRA and CDR2 YSYEKL. The CDR3 here is CASSQGPGTDEKLFF.

This rearrangement joins TRBV27 to TRBJ2-1; TCRdb's D gene call, TRBD2, goes unchecked for lack of DNA. The CDR3 has 15 residues. Germline V CDR1 and CDR2: MNHEY, SMNVEV (reference sequence). This CDR3 is CASTWGLAGNNEQFF.

V is TRBV14 and J is TRBJ1-1; the D call of TRBD1 rests on TCRdb alone, since no DNA is present to check it. Germline assignment: CDR1 SGHDN and CDR2 FVKESK. This CDR3 spans 16 amino acids. The CDR3 is CASSPLPGTGDTEAFF.

This chain connects TRBV3-1 to TRBJ2-1; TCRdb proposes TRBD2, but this gene call is untestable without DNA. The CDR3 runs to 16 residues. CDR1 and CDR2 (germline): LGHDT, YNNKEL (reference sequence). CDR3 protein: CASSPNRLAVTNEQFF.

CDR3: CSVRLPTYEQYF. J is TRBJ2-7 and V is TRBV29-1; TCRdb reports TRBD2, a call that lacks DNA to check it against. This CDR3 is 12 amino acids long. Germline values: CDR1 SQVTM, CDR2 ANQGSEA.

This chain joins TRBV4-1 and TRBJ2-7; TCRdb lists TRBD1, though no DNA is available to test this call. This CDR3 region has 16 residues. In germline, CDR1 is MGHRA, CDR2 YSYEKL. The CDR3 is CASSQDVRDRSYEQYF.

The CDR3 spells CASSSVVPGELFF. V usage is TRBV7-2 and J usage is TRBJ2-2. CDR3 length: 13 residues. Per the germline V gene, CDR1 is SGHTA and CDR2 is FQGNSA.

The chain couples TRBV28 to TRBJ2-2; without DNA, the TCRdb call of TRBD2 cannot be checked. The CDR3 spans 17 residues. From germline, CDR1 is MDHEN and CDR2 SYDVKM. The CDR3 here is CASSLPSGERHTGELFF.

The chain joins TRBV6-2 or TRBV6-3 to TRBJ2-3; TCRdb returns TRBD1, unconfirmable since there is no DNA. Germline V lookup: CDR1 MNHEY, CDR2 SVGEGT. This CDR3 region has 15 residues. The CDR3 reads CASSPSDGGTDTQYF.

This sequence joins TRBV7-9 and TRBJ1-1. This CDR3 comprises 14 residues. From germline, CDR1 is SEHNR and CDR2 FQNEAQ (reference sequence). The CDR3 region is CASSLARERAEAFF.

This rearrangement joins TRBV7-9 to TRBJ1-2. The CDR3 extends over 14 amino acids. Per the germline V gene, CDR1 is SEHNR and CDR2 is FQNEAQ (reference sequence). CDR3 sequence: CASSLYAPNYGYTF.

The gene calls are TRBV7-8 and TRBJ1-3; the D gene TCRdb calls, TRBD1, cannot be checked with no DNA. CDR3 length equals 18 residues. Germline loops: CDR1 SGHVS, CDR2 FQNEAQ. CDR3 protein: CASSFGTGDPKLRETIYF.